This T cell receptor beta chain stems from a study of T cells in Graves' hyperthyroidism and ophthalmopathy. What was amplified from RNA transcripts were TCR beta CDR3 regions. The TCR CDR3 was amplified in a first-round RT-PCR using the HTBI primer set. TCRdb analysed the multiplex PCR reads with MiXCR anew, one entry per CDR3 protein. The sample shows a few hundred thousand distinct CDR3 sequences, 15% to 17% of them seen only once. Across 18 months, stable Graves' hyperthyroidism was marked by no progression to ophthalmopathy. Concerning this clonotype itself: Its antigen is not known.

Study results and caveats: Blood also showed most of the thyroid clonotypes that were expanded above 0.001.

This CDR3 is 16 amino acids long. V was trimmed by 4 bases and J by 5 bases, leaving 18 bases between them. Germline CDR1 is SEHNR and CDR2 is FQNEAQ (reference sequence). Sequencing was performed on blood. This receptor was identified in a woman in her 30s with Graves' hyperthyroidism. The gene calls are TRBV7-9 and TRBJ1-5, with D perhaps TRBD1 (6 bases). CDR3 amino acids: CASSSSGRGDHQPQHF. CDR3 DNA sequence: TGTGCCAGCAGCTCCTCCGGGAGGGGGGACCATCAGCCCCAGCATTTT.